This passage covers 5 T cell receptor beta chains from one sample sequenced in a study of T-cell reconstitution after alpha-beta-depleted transplantation in children. The TCRbeta library was prepared with unique molecular identifiers. TCRdb fed the PCR reads into MiXCR, producing one record per CDR3 protein. The profile shows hundreds of thousands of distinct CDR3 sequences, approximately 15% of them singletons. The specimen was PBMCs from the stem cell graft donor, collected from the stem cell graft. These receptors were obtained from a human donor who donated a stem cell graft to a child with acute myeloid leukemia.

This chain uses TRBV4-3 with TRBJ1-4; D unclear. There are 13 residues in the CDR3. From germline, CDR1 is LGHNA and CDR2 YSLEER. Trimming pared 3 bases from V and 8 bases from J, leaving 10 bases between. CDR3: CASSHLPGEKLFF. CDR3 DNA: TGCGCCAGCAGCCACTTGCCGGGGGAAAAACTGTTTTTT.

The chain uses TRBV30 and TRBJ2-7, with TRBD1 matching 8 bases. Germline V CDR1 and CDR2: GTSNPN, SVGIG (reference sequence). The CDR3 runs 12 residues. The junction had 6 bases not matched to a gene; V was cut back by 8 bases and J by 3 bases. DNA of the CDR3: TGTGCCCTGGAGGACAGGGTCTACGAGCAGTACTTC. Its translation: CALEDRVYEQYF.

The chain is built from TRBV24-1 and TRBJ2-2, with 8 bases identical to TRBD1. Germline V gene lookup returns CDR1 KGHDR and CDR2 SFDVKD. V was pared by 5 bases and J by 4 bases, with 11 bases of the junction left unmatched. The CDR3 contains 17 residues. The CDR3 bases are TGTGCCACCAGTGGGCAGGGGGCACAGGTCGGCACCGGGGAGCTGTTTTTT. Its protein is CATSGQGAQVGTGELFF.

This clonotype was observed a handful of times. The rearrangement joins TRBV2 to TRBJ1-5; a weak D match, TRBD1 (6 bases). In germline, CDR1 is SNHLY, CDR2 FYNNEI. V lost 1 base and J lost 1, with 8 bases in between. The CDR3 spans 15 residues. The CDR3 region is CASSEEGGSNQPQHF. The CDR3 nucleotides read TGTGCCAGCAGTGAAGAGGGGGGGAGCAATCAGCCCCAGCATTTT.

In its sample, this clonotype was seen a few times. This chain connects TRBV12-3 or TRBV12-4 to TRBJ2-1, with D perhaps TRBD2 (6 bases). Trimming shortened V by 3 bases and J by 7 bases, and 13 bases separated the two germline ends. There are 14 residues in the CDR3. CDR3 DNA sequence: TGTGCCAGCAGTTTTCTATCCAGCGGGAATGAGCAGTTCTTC. This sequence encodes CASSFLSSGNEQFF.